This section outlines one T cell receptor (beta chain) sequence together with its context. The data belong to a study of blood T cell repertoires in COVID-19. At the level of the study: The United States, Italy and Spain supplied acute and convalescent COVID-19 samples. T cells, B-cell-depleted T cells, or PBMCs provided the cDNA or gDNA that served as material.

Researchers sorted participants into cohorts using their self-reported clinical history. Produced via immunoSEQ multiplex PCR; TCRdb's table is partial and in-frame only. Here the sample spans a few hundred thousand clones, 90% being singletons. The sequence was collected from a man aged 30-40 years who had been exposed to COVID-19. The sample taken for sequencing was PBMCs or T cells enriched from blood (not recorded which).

The CDR3 DNA sequence: TGCAGCGTTGGAGATTGGGGCCGGGGGGGCGGTCCGGAGACCCAGTACTTC. It translates to CSVGDWGRGGGPETQYF. V usage is TRBV29-1 and J usage is TRBJ2-5; 8 bases line up with TRBD2. This CDR3 region has 17 residues. The V and J ends lost 4 bases and 5 bases, in that order; junction bases with no gene match: 18. Germline CDR1 SQVTM, CDR2 ANQGSEA.